The 32 T cell receptor beta chains presented below share a single source sample, sequenced in a study of T-cell reconstitution after alpha-beta-depleted transplantation in children. Unique molecular identifiers were incorporated when the TCRbeta library was constructed. TCRdb redid the calling of the PCR reads with MiXCR, one entry per CDR3 protein. The table lists about 300,000 distinct CDR3 sequences, about 9.5% of them singletons. This specimen consisted of PBMCs, obtained before TCRalphabeta/CD19-depleted stem cell transplant. The receptors originated from a boy under three years old with acute myeloid leukemia, due to receive a stem cell transplant.

The rearrangement joins TRBV24-1 to TRBJ2-1, with D unclear. This CDR3 contains 14 residues. In germline, CDR1 is KGHDR, CDR2 SFDVKD. V was pared by 4 bases and J by 0 bases, with 6 bases between. The CDR3 sequence: CATSDPPSYNEQFF. CDR3 nucleotides: TGTGCCACCAGTGACCCGCCCTCCTACAATGAGCAGTTCTTC.

A note on this clonotype: It may be a read error: a sequence one base away is much more abundant. This sequence joins TRBV7-9 and TRBJ2-1; tentative D call: TRBD1 (5 bases). The V gene lost 6 bases and the J gene lost 7 bases, with 19 bases spanning the gap. The length of the CDR3 is 15 residues. Germline V gene lookup returns CDR1 SEHNR and CDR2 FQNEAQ (reference sequence). CDR3 in DNA: TGTGCCAGCAGTTCCACAGGACCCGGTAGGAATGAGCAGTTCTTC. Amino acids: CASSSTGPGRNEQFF.

This clonotype was counted at least ten times. The V call is TRBV20-1, the J call TRBJ1-2; 8 positions agree with TRBD1. V trimming: 1 base; J trimming: 4 bases; junction bases outside the gene matches: 5. The CDR3 length is 14 residues. Germline V gene sequence: CDR1 DFQATT, CDR2 SNEGSKA (reference sequence). This CDR3 reads CSARAPGQAYGYTF. The CDR3 coding sequence is TGCAGTGCTAGAGCCCCGGGACAGGCCTATGGCTACACCTTC.

There are many counts of this clonotype. This rearrangement joins TRBV6-1 to TRBJ2-1; D is possibly TRBD2 (6 bases). The V end lost 10 bases, the J end lost 6 bases, and 16 bases lay between the germline ends. The CDR3 covers 13 residues. CDR1 MNHNS and CDR2 SASEGT come from the germline V gene. The CDR3 DNA reads TGTGCCATGACGGTCCCGGGAGTCAATGAGCAGTTCTTC. It is translated as CAMTVPGVNEQFF.

The genes are TRBV15 and TRBJ2-3; 10 nucleotides agree with TRBD2. The CDR3 length is 15 residues. Germline assignment: CDR1 LNHNV and CDR2 YYDKDF (reference sequence). V lost 5 bases to trimming and J lost 3 bases; unmatched junction nucleotides: 5. The CDR3 bases are TGTGCCACCAGCGGAGCGGGAGGGCCTACAGATACGCAGTATTTT. It translates to CATSGAGGPTDTQYF.

This clonotype was seen ten or more times. This rearrangement joins TRBV4-1 to TRBJ2-3, with 12 bases fitting TRBD2. The CDR3 covers 19 residues. CDR1 MGHRA and CDR2 YSYEKL come from the germline V gene. V trimming: 2 bases; J trimming: 4 bases; junction bases outside the gene matches: 13. CDR3 DNA: TGCGCCAGCAGCCAACCCCCCACTAGGGCTAGCGGGGGGGCAGATACGCAGTATTTT. Translated, it gives CASSQPPTRASGGADTQYF.

This clonotype appeared many times. This CDR3 reads CASSLYTVLTEAFF. The CDR3 nucleotides read TGTGCCAGCAGTTTATACACGGTGCTAACTGAAGCTTTCTTT. The chain has TRBV12-3 or TRBV12-4 and TRBJ1-1; D not certain. The CDR3 covers 14 residues. V shed 2 bases and J shed 5 bases, with 12 bases lying between them.

This clonotype was detected ten times or more. The chain has TRBV12-5 and TRBJ2-7, with 9 positions matching TRBD1. The CDR3 consists of 13 residues. Germline V gives CDR1 LGHNT, CDR2 FRNRAP. V lost 6 bases and J lost 4; bases outside the gene matches: 4. For the CDR3, the DNA is TGTGCTAGTGGGGGGACAGGGAGGTACGAGCAGTACTTC. Translation: CASGGTGRYEQYF.

This clonotype has ten or more counts. The chain employs TRBV7-9 and TRBJ2-7, with D possibly called TRBD1 or TRBD2 (5 bases each). Germline V gene sequence: CDR1 SEHNR, CDR2 FQNEAQ (reference sequence). CDR3 size: 15 residues. Trimming took 3 bases from V and 4 from J, leaving 16 bases between them. The CDR3 DNA reads as TGTGCCAGCAGCTTCGTACCGGGATGGGGGTACGAGCAGTACTTC. It is translated as CASSFVPGWGYEQYF.

Comments on this clonotype: This may be a read error, as it is one base from a much larger clone. The CDR3 sequence is CSVEGLGTSGMEILGEQYF. In DNA, the CDR3 is TGCAGCGTTGAGGGATTAGGGACTAGCGGGATGGAGATCCTAGGCGAGCAGTACTTC. V is TRBV29-1 and J is TRBJ2-7; TRBD2 agrees at 13 bases. J lost 6 bases, V lost 3 bases, and 20 bases had no gene match. The CDR3 covers 19 residues. Germline loops: CDR1 SQVTM, CDR2 ANQGSEA.

This clonotype was seen repeatedly, ten times or more. In nucleotides, the CDR3 is TGCGCCAGCAGCCAAGAAGCGGACCCTGGGATTAATTCACCCCTCCACTTT. This encodes CASSQEADPGINSPLHF. This chain joins TRBV4-1 and TRBJ1-6; no clear D gene. This CDR3 contains 17 residues. CDR1 and CDR2 (germline): MGHRA, YSYEKL. Between the trimmed V and J ends, which lost 0 bases and 6 bases, there was a span of 15 bases.

The V and J genes are TRBV9 and TRBJ2-5, with D perhaps matching TRBD1 or TRBD2 (5 bases each). The germline CDR1 and CDR2 sequences are SGDLS and YYNGEE. This CDR3 is 13 amino acids long. V shed 5 bases and J shed 7 bases, with 15 bases lying between them. The CDR3 reads CASSEAGRLTQYF. In nucleotides, the CDR3 is TGTGCCAGCAGTGAGGCAGGGAGATTGACCCAGTACTTC.

This clonotype was recorded at least ten times. One junction end does not reproduce the germline sequence, and a read error may be involved. The chain couples TRBV7-7 to TRBJ2-2; D is unresolved. The CDR3 is made up of 12 amino acids. CDR1 and CDR2 from the germline V gene are SSHAT and FNYEAQ (reference sequence). The CDR3 sequence is CASRSTTGELFF. Here the CDR3 DNA reads TGTGCTAGCAGATCTACCACCGGGGAGCTGTTTTTT. Based on the CDR3 plus reference TRBV7-7 and TRBJ2-2, the full variable domain is GAGVSQSPRYKVTKRGQDVTLRCDPISSHATLYWYQQALGQGPEFLTYFNYEAQPDKSGLPSDRFSAERPEGSISTLTIQRTEQRDSAMYRCASRSTTGELFFGEGSRLTVL.

This clonotype was detected many times. The chain carries TRBV19 and TRBJ2-1; D is possibly TRBD2 (5 bases). V lost 2 bases and J lost 7, with 12 bases in between. The CDR3 is 14 residues long. Germline V gene lookup returns CDR1 LNHDA and CDR2 SQIVND (reference sequence). The DNA for the CDR3 is TGTGCCAGTAGTATAACGGGGAGCGAAAATGAGCAGTTCTTC. Translated: CASSITGSENEQFF.

This clonotype was seen a few times. J is TRBJ2-3 and V is TRBV15, with D maybe TRBD1 (9 bases). This CDR3 contains 17 residues. Trimming removed 7 bases from V and 2 bases from J, with 22 bases in between. CDR1 is LNHNV, CDR2 YYDKDF, per germline (reference sequence). CDR3 residues: CATTDRGGLAATDTQYF. Written as DNA, the CDR3 is TGTGCCACCACGGACAGGGGAGGACTAGCAGCCACAGATACGCAGTATTTT.

This chain links TRBV7-3 with TRBJ2-1; the match to TRBD2 covers 7 bases. V was clipped by 3 bases and J by 7 bases; unmatched bases: 9. Per the germline V gene, CDR1 is SGHTA and CDR2 is FQGTGA. The CDR3 is 15 residues long. CDR3 sequence (DNA): TGTGCCAGCAGCTTCGGGGGAGGGCCTGGGAATGAGCAGTTCTTC. This codes for CASSFGGGPGNEQFF.

This clonotype was seen repeatedly, ten times or more. V gene TRBV6-5 combines with J gene TRBJ2-4; D not certain. V shed 4 bases and J shed 0 bases, with 13 bases lying between them. The CDR3 is 16 amino acids. The germline V gene encodes CDR1 MNHEY and CDR2 SVGAGI. The CDR3 loop is CASSSRTILAKNIQYF. In nucleotides, the CDR3 is TGTGCCAGCAGTTCCCGGACCATTCTAGCCAAAAACATTCAGTACTTC.

This clonotype was seen ten or more times. This chain joins TRBV7-9 and TRBJ2-2; D uncertain. The CDR3 has 15 residues. Trimming removed 3 bases at V and 2 bases at J, with 10 bases between. Germline V gives CDR1 SEHNR, CDR2 FQNEAQ (reference sequence). DNA of the CDR3: TGTGCCAGCAGCTTCGGAAGGGTTAACACCGGGGAGCTGTTTTTT. As protein: CASSFGRVNTGELFF. The full variable domain, in which reference TRBV7-9 and TRBJ2-2 provide the parts outside the CDR3, is DTGVSQNPRHKITKRGQNVTFRCDPISEHNRLYWYRQTLGQGPEFLTYFQNEAQLEKSRLLSDRFSAERPKGSFSTLEIQRTEQGDSAMYLCASSFGRVNTGELFFGEGSRLTVL.

This clonotype occurred many times. The genes are TRBV28 and TRBJ2-1; no clear D. The CDR3 totals 16 residues. V lost 3 bases, J lost 0 bases, and 12 bases lay in between. Germline CDR1 MDHEN, CDR2 SYDVKM. Here the CDR3 reads CASSLVGMSSYNEQFF. The CDR3 DNA is TGTGCCAGCAGTTTGGTGGGGATGAGCTCCTACAATGAGCAGTTCTTC.

Many counts were recorded for this clonotype. This chain joins TRBV5-1 and TRBJ2-5; 14 bases fit TRBD2. The CDR3 runs 15 residues. Germline loops: CDR1 SGHRS, CDR2 YFSETQ. J was trimmed by 2 bases and V by 5 bases; bases with no gene match: 2. The DNA of the CDR3 is TGCGCCAGCAGGGGACTAGCGGGAGTTCAAGAGACCCAGTACTTC. Translated: CASRGLAGVQETQYF.

This clonotype appeared many times. The CDR3 protein is CASSGPAGNYEQYF. CDR3 nucleotides: TGTGCCAGCAGTGGCCCAGCGGGCAACTACGAGCAGTACTTC. The V call is TRBV25-1, the J call TRBJ2-7, with D possibly being TRBD2 (6 bases). Trimming removed 4 bases from V and 3 bases from J, with 13 bases in between. Per the germline V gene, CDR1 is MGHDK and CDR2 is SYGVNS. The CDR3 totals 14 residues.

This clonotype appeared a few times. The chain uses TRBV7-3 and TRBJ2-7, with D possibly being TRBD2 (5 bases). This CDR3 has 14 amino acids. With 0 bases removed from V and 3 bases from J, the gap between germline ends came to 9 bases. The germline V gene has CDR1 SGHTA and CDR2 FQGTGA. CDR3 nucleotides: TGTGCCAGCAGCTTAACATCCGGGAACTACGAGCAGTACTTC. It codes for CASSLTSGNYEQYF.

There are many counts of this clonotype. The chain joins TRBV12-3 or TRBV12-4 to TRBJ2-3; possible D gene TRBD1, 5 bases. V lost 1 base to trimming and J lost 6 bases, with 11 bases between them. This CDR3 region has 14 residues. CDR3 DNA: TGTGCCAGCAGTTTAGAACAGGCTATCGATACGCAGTATTTT. This gives the protein CASSLEQAIDTQYF.

This clonotype was detected many times. The chain joins TRBV29-1 to TRBJ1-1, with 9 bases fitting TRBD1. The CDR3 loop spans 17 amino acids. Germline V gene lookup returns CDR1 SQVTM and CDR2 ANQGSEA. The V gene end was trimmed by 4 bases and the J gene end by 1 base; junction bases not matched to a gene: 13. As DNA, the CDR3 is TGCAGCGTTGGAAATCACAGGGGGCGGAATGCGAACACTGAAGCTTTCTTT. Translated: CSVGNHRGRNANTEAFF.

Turning to this clonotype: A much larger clonotype is one base distant, so this may be a read error. This sequence joins TRBV20-1 and TRBJ1-4; no reliable D call. The CDR3 consists of 12 residues. Germline values: CDR1 DFQATT, CDR2 SNEGSKA (reference sequence). Trimming shortened V by 5 bases and J by 8 bases, and 12 bases separated the two germline ends. CDR3 residues: CSAAGPGEKLFF. The CDR3 nucleotides are TGCAGTGCTGCCGGGCCTGGAGAAAAACTGTTTTTT.

This clonotype was recorded a few times. V gene TRBV14 combines with J gene TRBJ2-1, with no clear D. This CDR3 has 16 amino acids. CDR1 and CDR2 from the germline V gene are SGHDN and FVKESK. Trimming removed 4 bases from V and 3 bases from J, with 16 bases in between. The CDR3: CASSPWPRDLYNEQFF. The DNA for the CDR3 is TGTGCCAGCAGCCCCTGGCCGCGTGACCTCTACAATGAGCAGTTCTTC.

At least ten counts were recorded for this clonotype. The chain carries TRBV11-2 and TRBJ2-7; TRBD1 agrees at 10 bases. The germline V gene has CDR1 SGHAT and CDR2 FQNNGV. Trimming cost V 5 bases and J 4 bases; bases outside gene matches: 8. CDR3 length equals 15 residues. The CDR3 sequence: CASSLTGTGEYEQYF. The DNA of the CDR3 is TGTGCCAGCAGCCTCACCGGGACAGGGGAGTACGAGCAGTACTTC.

This chain links TRBV5-1 with TRBJ2-5, with 12 bases that match TRBD2. Looked up from germline, CDR1 is SGHRS and CDR2 is YFSETQ. The CDR3 loop spans 16 amino acids. The V and J ends lost 4 bases and 4 bases, in that order; junction bases with no gene match: 8. The CDR3 sequence is CASSVRLGLAGETQYF. The CDR3 bases are TGCGCCAGCAGCGTACGACTGGGACTAGCGGGAGAGACCCAGTACTTC.

The rearrangement uses TRBV20-1 and TRBJ1-2; TRBD1 aligns across 8 bases. Germline CDR1 reads DFQATT; CDR2 reads SNEGSKA (reference sequence). Trimming cost V 5 bases and J 3 bases; bases outside gene matches: 5. The CDR3 runs 13 residues. DNA for the CDR3: TGCAGTGCTTCTCGGACAGGGTACTATGGCTACACCTTC. It codes for CSASRTGYYGYTF.

A single count supports this clonotype. J is TRBJ2-1 and V is TRBV7-8, with D possibly matching TRBD2 (5 bases). Trimming took 3 bases from V and 3 from J, leaving 9 bases between them. Germline CDR1 reads SGHVS; CDR2 reads FQNEAQ. The CDR3 is 14 amino acids. CDR3 in amino acids: CASSFGVNYNEQFF. In nucleotides, the CDR3 is TGTGCCAGCAGCTTCGGGGTAAACTACAATGAGCAGTTCTTC. Looking up the rest from reference TRBV7-8 and TRBJ2-1 gives the full variable domain: GAGVSQSPRYKVAKRGQDVALRCDPISGHVSLFWYQQALGQGPEFLTYFQNEAQLDKSGLPSDRFFAERPEGSVSTLKIQRTQQEDSAVYLCASSFGVNYNEQFFGPGTRLTVL.

This clonotype was detected many times. The chain combines TRBV7-2 with TRBJ2-7; 8 nucleotides match TRBD2. Germline assignment: CDR1 SGHTA and CDR2 FQGNSA. V lost 1 base and J lost 6; bases outside the gene matches: 8. The CDR3 contains 15 residues. The chain's CDR3 is CASSLDQGGGSEQYF. In DNA form, the CDR3 reads TGTGCCAGCAGCTTAGATCAAGGCGGGGGGAGCGAGCAGTACTTC.

This clonotype was found a few times. The chain joins TRBV27 to TRBJ2-5; 13 bases map to TRBD2. This CDR3 has 16 amino acids. V was pared by 5 bases and J by 1 base, with 4 bases of the junction left unmatched. Germline loops: CDR1 MNHEY, CDR2 SMNVEV (reference sequence). CDR3 sequence reads: CASSARTSGGQETQYF. CDR3 sequence (DNA): TGTGCCAGCAGTGCCCGGACTAGCGGGGGCCAAGAGACCCAGTACTTC.